The 30 T cell receptor beta chains listed next were all sequenced from one sample in a study of PD-1 blockade in classical Hodgkin lymphoma. Time point indicated: cycle 4 day 1 (C4D1), after less than 7 weeks of nivolumab. Brentuximab vedotin exposure varied among the patients, all of whom had relapsed after autologous stem cell transplantation. Data came from immunoSEQ multiplex PCR; TCRdb stores just in-frame clones and leaves some out. The sample holds over 15,000 clones, approximately 62% seen once. Sequenced material: peripheral blood mononuclear cells (PBMCs), taken before the fourth cycle of nivolumab. These receptor sequences come from a human donor with classical Hodgkin lymphoma.

The chain employs TRBV6-6 and TRBJ2-6; D uncertain. CDR1 MNHNY and CDR2 SVGAGI come from the germline V gene (reference sequence). V was trimmed by 8 bases and J by 0 bases, leaving 2 bases between them. The CDR3 runs 12 residues. CDR3 region: CASGSGANVLTF. In DNA, the CDR3 is TGTGCCAGCGGCTCTGGGGCCAACGTCCTGACTTTC.

The chain uses TRBV29-1 and TRBJ2-2, with 7 bases matching TRBD2. Germline V gives CDR1 SQVTM, CDR2 ANQGSEA. V lost 7 bases, J lost 8 bases, and 4 bases stayed unmatched. The CDR3 totals 11 residues. For the CDR3, the DNA is TGCAGCGGCACGCGGGGGGGGGAGCTGTTTTTT. Amino acids: CSGTRGGELFF.

The gene calls are TRBV12-5 and TRBJ1-5; the D gene is possibly TRBD1 (6 bases). Between the trimmed V and J ends, which lost 0 bases and 5 bases, there was a span of 17 bases. Germline values: CDR1 LGHNT, CDR2 FRNRAP. The CDR3 contains 17 residues. The CDR3 protein is CASGLVPGTMSDQPQHF. The CDR3 DNA is TGTGCTAGTGGTTTGGTCCCCGGGACAATGTCCGATCAGCCCCAGCATTTT.

The rearrangement joins TRBV4-1 to TRBJ2-5; D is possibly TRBD1 (6 bases). The J call may be faulty, since TRBJ2-7 better matches the DNA end. CDR3 size: 15 residues. In germline, CDR1 is MGHRA, CDR2 YSYEKL. For the CDR3, the DNA is TGCGCCAGCAGCCAAGGGTTACAGGGCTCCTACGAGCAGTACTTC. This sequence encodes CASSQGLQGSYEQYF.

CDR3 bases: TGTGCCAGCAGCTTGGTGGCGAGCTCCTACAATGAGCAGTTCTTC. The encoded protein is CASSLVASSYNEQFF. The chain couples TRBV5-6 to TRBJ2-1; no reliable D call. The CDR3 is 15 residues long. With 0 bases removed from V and 0 bases from J, the gap between germline ends came to 7 bases. Germline CDR1 is SGHDT and CDR2 is YYEEEE.

This clone was seen a single time. CDR3 sequence (DNA): TGTGCCATCAGTGAGCCCGGACAGGGCTCCTACGAGCAGTACTTC. It encodes CAISEPGQGSYEQYF. V gene TRBV10-3 combines with J gene TRBJ2-5; 8 nucleotides agree with TRBD1. The J call is uncertain, as TRBJ2-7 better fits the DNA end. CDR1 ENHRY and CDR2 SYGVKD come from the germline V gene. This CDR3 has 15 residues.

This clone is deemed medium-sized. The chain combines TRBV29-1 with TRBJ2-7; no clear D. Germline CDR1 reads SQVTM; CDR2 reads ANQGSEA. CDR3 length equals 13 residues. The V and J ends lost 7 bases and 3 bases respectively, with 16 bases between them. CDR3 residues: CSAYLQTHYEQYF. In DNA, the CDR3 is TGCAGCGCCTACTTACAGACTCACTACGAGCAGTACTTC.

V usage is TRBV27 and J usage is TRBJ2-3; no clear D. Trimming stripped 2 bases from V and 2 bases from J, with 8 bases between. The CDR3 runs to 14 residues. From germline, CDR1 is MNHEY and CDR2 SMNVEV (reference sequence). CDR3 loop: CASSLRAFTDTQYF. The CDR3 DNA reads as TGTGCCAGCAGTTTAAGGGCTTTCACAGATACGCAGTATTTT.

The chain carries TRBV9 and TRBJ2-3; D gene ambiguous. V was pared by 3 bases and J by 3 bases, with 8 bases between. The CDR3 runs to 13 residues. In germline, CDR1 is SGDLS, CDR2 YYNGEE. CDR3 in amino acids: CASSAYATDTQYF. The CDR3 nucleotides read TGTGCCAGCAGCGCCTACGCGACAGATACGCAGTATTTT.

The table lists this clone with a few counts. V and J are TRBV28 and TRBJ2-1, with D hard to call. The V gene lost 4 bases and the J gene lost 0 bases, with 10 bases spanning the gap. The germline V gene has CDR1 MDHEN and CDR2 SYDVKM. This CDR3 is built from 15 residues. The CDR3 spells CASSSTLSSYNEQFF. CDR3 sequence (DNA): TGTGCCAGCAGTTCGACTCTAAGCTCCTACAATGAGCAGTTCTTC.

The V gene is TRBV5-1, the J gene TRBJ1-1; TRBD1 might be the D (5 bases). V was trimmed by 1 base and J by 0 bases, leaving 16 bases between them. The CDR3 length is 17 residues. CDR1 and CDR2 from the germline V gene are SGHRS and YFSETQ. The CDR3 coding sequence is TGCGCCAGCAGCTTGCCAGGGAGTGGTGGCATGAACACTGAAGCTTTCTTT. It codes for CASSLPGSGGMNTEAFF.

In its sample, this clone ranks as medium-sized. Here the CDR3 reads CASSIGPGHYEQYF. CDR3 bases: TGTGCCAGTAGTATAGGTCCAGGGCACTACGAGCAGTACTTC. The genes are TRBV19 and TRBJ2-7; TRBD1 is a possible D gene (5 bases). Germline V gene lookup returns CDR1 LNHDA and CDR2 SQIVND (reference sequence). V lost 1 base, J lost 3 bases, and 10 bases lay in between. The CDR3 spans 14 residues.

V is TRBV7-2 and J is TRBJ1-1; D unresolved. Trimming stripped 4 bases from V and 0 bases from J, with 9 bases between. This CDR3 is built from 14 residues. Germline-derived CDR1 and CDR2 are SGHTA and FQGNSA. CDR3 bases: TGTGCCAGCAGCTCCGGGCCCCTGAACACTGAAGCTTTCTTT. Translation gives CASSSGPLNTEAFF.

This chain links TRBV15 with TRBJ1-1, with D tentatively TRBD1 (5 bases). The germline gives CDR1 LNHNV, CDR2 YYDKDF (reference sequence). The CDR3 covers 15 residues. Trimming stripped 4 bases from V and 0 bases from J, with 12 bases between. As DNA, the CDR3 is TGTGCCACCAGCAAGGGGATCGGAGTGAACACTGAAGCTTTCTTT. This codes for CATSKGIGVNTEAFF.

The chain employs TRBV7-9 and TRBJ2-7; 10 positions agree with TRBD1. This CDR3 contains 15 residues. V shed 3 bases and J 3 bases; nucleotides not matched to a gene: 5. CDR1 and CDR2 from the germline V gene are SEHNR and FQNEAQ (reference sequence). CDR3 sequence: CASSLGTGAFYEQYF. As DNA, the CDR3 is TGTGCCAGCAGCTTGGGGACAGGGGCCTTCTACGAGCAGTACTTC.

The chain has TRBV11-3 and TRBJ2-2; 7 positions agree with TRBD2. V gave up 5 bases and J gave up 5 bases; unmatched junction bases: 5. The CDR3 is 14 amino acids. CDR1 is SGHNT, CDR2 YENEEA, per germline. The CDR3 region is CASSGPGRTGELFF. Written as DNA, the CDR3 is TGTGCCAGCAGCGGTCCCGGGAGGACCGGGGAGCTGTTTTTT.

The V and J genes are TRBV11-2 and TRBJ2-1; D remains unclear. V was pared by 0 bases and J by 4 bases, with 7 bases between. The CDR3 extends over 14 amino acids. Looked up from germline, CDR1 is SGHAT and CDR2 is FQNNGV. CDR3 sequence: CASSLENRYNEQFF. The CDR3 DNA reads as TGTGCCAGCAGCTTAGAGAACCGGTACAATGAGCAGTTCTTC.

This sequence joins TRBV12-2 and TRBJ2-1. TRBV12-2 is listed as a pseudogene. The CDR3 contains 13 residues. CDR3 in DNA: TGTGCAAGTCGCTTAGGGACCTACAATGAGCAGTTCTTC. Translation: CASRLGTYNEQFF.

For this clone: The same CDR3 is also encoded by other DNA sequences in this sample. The chain couples TRBV27 to TRBJ2-5; 10 nucleotides agree with TRBD1. V was pared by 5 bases and J by 5 bases, with 5 bases of the junction left unmatched. The V gene's germline CDR1 is MNHEY and CDR2 SMNVEV (reference sequence). This CDR3 is built from 14 residues. CDR3: CASSPDRGRETQYF. The CDR3 DNA is TGTGCCAGCAGTCCAGACAGGGGGCGTGAGACCCAGTACTTC.

The rearrangement links TRBV9 to TRBJ2-2; TRBD1 might be the D (6 bases). The germline V gene has CDR1 SGDLS and CDR2 YYNGEE. Trimming removed 3 bases from V and 4 bases from J, with 16 bases in between. The CDR3 spans 16 residues. The CDR3 region is CASSEQGTRVTGELFF. The CDR3 coding sequence is TGTGCCAGCAGCGAACAGGGCACTCGAGTCACCGGGGAGCTGTTTTTT.

This clone was seen only a few times. The chain has TRBV30 and TRBJ1-4; D possibly corresponds to TRBD1 (5 bases). The germline V gene encodes CDR1 GTSNPN and CDR2 SVGIG (reference sequence). Trimming stripped 3 bases from V and 5 bases from J, with 7 bases between. This CDR3 is 12 amino acids long. CDR3 coding DNA: TGTGCCTGGAGATGGACAAATGAAAAACTGTTTTTT. Translating gives CAWRWTNEKLFF.

The chain employs TRBV7-8 and TRBJ2-7; D gene ambiguous. The germline V gene has CDR1 SGHVS and CDR2 FQNEAQ. Between the trimmed V and J ends, which lost 1 base and 3 bases, there was a span of 7 bases. The CDR3 has 13 residues. The CDR3 reads CASSLVGYYEQYF. CDR3 coding DNA: TGTGCCAGCAGCTTAGTGGGATACTACGAGCAGTACTTC.

This clone was counted between two and nine times. The chain combines TRBV4-1 with TRBJ2-7; D possibly matches TRBD1 or TRBD2 (6 bases each). Germline assignment: CDR1 MGHRA and CDR2 YSYEKL. V lost 4 bases, J lost 3 bases, and 16 bases lay in between. The CDR3 is 15 amino acids. Here the CDR3 reads CASSPGMGGDYEQYF. The CDR3 coding sequence is TGCGCCAGCAGCCCTGGGATGGGGGGCGACTACGAGCAGTACTTC.

The chain combines TRBV11-2 with TRBJ2-7; 7 bases fit TRBD2. This CDR3 region has 15 residues. The germline CDR1 and CDR2 sequences are SGHAT and FQNNGV. J was trimmed by 0 bases and V by 2 bases; bases with no gene match: 4. Here the CDR3 DNA reads TGTGCCAGCAGCTTATACGGCGGGGGCTCCTACGAGCAGTACTTC. It specifies CASSLYGGGSYEQYF.

This chain connects TRBV15 to TRBJ2-1; the D gene is possibly TRBD1 (5 bases). CDR1 LNHNV and CDR2 YYDKDF come from the germline V gene (reference sequence). CDR3 size: 13 residues. Trimming shortened V by 5 bases and J by 2 bases, and 7 bases separated the two germline ends. The CDR3 DNA reads as TGTGCCACCAGCGCGACAGCCTACAATGAGCAGTTCTTC. Translated: CATSATAYNEQFF.

The chain is built from TRBV10-1 and TRBJ2-4; D unresolved. From germline, CDR1 is WNHNN and CDR2 SYGVQD (reference sequence). V lost 4 bases, J lost 8 bases, and 12 bases lay in between. CDR3 length: 13 amino acids. In nucleotides, the CDR3 is TGCGCCAGCAGTGCTAGACTGCGAGACATTCAGTACTTC. Translated, it gives CASSARLRDIQYF.

The gene calls are TRBV7-8 and TRBJ2-1; 7 bases match TRBD2. V was clipped by 2 bases and J by 6 bases; unmatched bases: 1. Germline loops: CDR1 SGHVS, CDR2 FQNEAQ. The CDR3 is 13 amino acids. The CDR3 region has the DNA TGTGCCAGCAGCTTATGGACTAGCAATGAGCAGTTCTTC. This encodes CASSLWTSNEQFF.

To note about this clone: The same CDR3 also results from other DNA sequences found in this sample. The CDR3 region has the DNA TGCGCCAGCAGCCCCGGGACAGGGAACACTGAAGCTTTCTTT. Translation gives CASSPGTGNTEAFF. The V and J genes are TRBV5-1 and TRBJ1-1; 8 bases fit TRBD1. V was clipped by 4 bases and J by 1 base; unmatched bases: 3. The CDR3 is 14 residues long. Germline-derived CDR1 and CDR2 are SGHRS and YFSETQ.

Judged by abundance, this clone is medium-sized. The V call is TRBV30, the J call TRBJ1-1; D is possibly TRBD1 (5 bases). Germline CDR1 is GTSNPN and CDR2 is SVGIG (reference sequence). The CDR3 extends over 13 amino acids. Trimming cost V 4 bases and J 5 bases, with 14 bases left between them. In DNA, the CDR3 is TGTGCCTGGATCGGCAGGGCGGGAACTGAAGCTTTCTTT. It is translated as CAWIGRAGTEAFF.

This chain links TRBV5-1 with TRBJ2-5; TRBD1 might be the D (6 bases). Germline V gene lookup returns CDR1 SGHRS and CDR2 YFSETQ. Trimming removed 4 bases at V and 1 base at J, with 17 bases between. CDR3 length: 16 residues. The CDR3 nucleotides read TGCGCCAGCAGCACTTCAGGGGCGTCCCTCCAAGAGACCCAGTACTTC. Its protein product is CASSTSGASLQETQYF.